This T cell receptor (beta chain) was retrieved from a study of T cell changes during pregnancy in multiple sclerosis. The trim removed 2 bases at V and 7 bases at J, leaving 9 bases unmatched. CDR1 is MNHNS, CDR2 SASEGT, per germline. CDR3 length: 16 residues. Sequenced by immunoSEQ multiplex PCR; TCRdb stores in-frame clones only, minus some. Among fewer than 95,000 clones, around 92% were seen once, and the ten largest hold roughly 2.2%. This chain links TRBV6-1 with TRBJ2-7; 12 positions agree with TRBD2. Material: peripheral blood, obtained in the third trimester of pregnancy. This clonotype was obtained from a female donor with multiple sclerosis, enrolled in a pregnancy study. CDR3 DNA sequence: TGTGCCAGCAGTGAAAGGGCTAGCGGGAGGGCCGGGGAGCAGTACTTC. Translated: CASSERASGRAGEQYF.